This TCR beta chain was found in a study of cytomegalovirus exposure and HLA in healthy donors. Study in general: The 500 to 750 first-cohort repertoires and the 120 or so validation repertoires shared the same platform, a later analysis reported. Whole-study results and caveats: A list of 150 to 200 TCR beta chains associated with cytomegalovirus was given.

TCRdb's copy holds only in-frame clones and misses some; the assay was immunoSEQ multiplex PCR. The sample yields tens of thousands of clones, 94% seen once. Comments on this clone: What it binds is unknown.

The V and J ends lost 6 bases and 2 bases respectively, with 14 bases between them. The germline V gene encodes CDR1 SGHTA and CDR2 FQGNSA. This CDR3 is built from 14 residues. The clonotype comes from a woman aged 18-29 years in good health and CMV-seropositive. The chain joins TRBV7-2 to TRBJ2-7; D might be TRBD1 (5 bases). Sequencing input: PBMCs. The CDR3 bases are TGTGCCAGCAGTCCTCCTGACAGTCCCTACGAGCAGTACTTC. Translated: CASSPPDSPYEQYF.